This is a list of T cell receptor beta chains from one sample in a study of CD8 T cell repertoires and HIV-1 epitope variants. Clones were sequenced by immunoSEQ multiplex PCR, and TCRdb holds only the in-frame ones, with some missing. The data hold approximately 90,000 clones, with around 75% observed a single time. Sequencing was performed on uncultured baseline CD8+ T cells from peripheral blood mononuclear cells (PBMCs). The receptors here all came from a male donor with HIV. Both conserved end residues are part of each CDR3. A D gene is named only where the DNA matches it firmly. Only some rows state a clone size, as once, few, many or a class for expanded clones.

TRBV6-1	NA	TRBJ2-7	once	CASSGYGNEQYF	TGTGCCAGCAGTGGGTACGGGAACGAGCAGTACTTC
TRBV28	TRBD1	TRBJ2-5	NA	CASTTPFGQGQETQYF	TGTGCCAGCACCACACCCTTCGGACAGGGTCAAGAGACCCAGTACTTC
TRBV6-5	TRBD2	TRBJ2-7	NA	CASSYSGGAGYEQYF	TGTGCCAGCAGTTACAGCGGGGGGGCGGGCTACGAGCAGTACTTC
TRBV6-5	NA	TRBJ2-7	once	CASSYIGTHPSDEQYF	TGTGCCAGCAGTTACATCGGGACACACCCTTCGGACGAGCAGTACTTC
TRBV9	NA	TRBJ2-3	NA	CASSVGERPADTQYF	TGTGCCAGCAGCGTAGGCGAGAGACCGGCAGATACGCAGTATTTT
TRBV27	NA	TRBJ1-2	NA	CASSFGGADYGYTF	TGTGCCAGCAGTTTTGGGGGCGCGGACTATGGCTACACCTTC
TRBV18	TRBD1	TRBJ2-5	NA	CASSPPRTGGTETQYF	TGTGCCAGCTCACCACCTAGGACAGGGGGAACGGAGACCCAGTACTTC
TRBV15	TRBD1	TRBJ2-1	few	CATRDSSYNEQFF	TGTGCCACTAGGGACAGCTCCTACAATGAGCAGTTCTTC
TRBV6-5	NA	TRBJ2-3	NA	CASSPRGGLADTQYF	TGTGCCAGCAGTCCTCGCGGCGGGTTGGCAGATACGCAGTATTTT
TRBV7-8	NA	TRBJ2-7	NA	CASSLGGFDEQYF	TGTGCCAGCAGCTTAGGGGGGTTCGACGAGCAGTACTTC
TRBV10-3	NA	TRBJ1-2	NA	CAISEEGQLSGYTF	TGTGCCATCAGTGAGGAAGGACAGCTTTCTGGCTACACCTTC
TRBV30	NA	TRBJ2-7	few	CAWRRGVYPHPYF	TGTGCCTGGAGAAGAGGGGTCTATCCCCACCCGTACTTC
TRBV29-1	TRBD2	TRBJ2-7	NA	CSVEGGLAGGSYEQYF	TGCAGCGTCGAGGGGGGACTAGCGGGAGGCTCCTACGAGCAGTACTTC
TRBV28	NA	TRBJ1-5	NA	CASSRDKNSNQPQHF	TGTGCCAGCAGTCGCGACAAAAATAGCAATCAGCCCCAGCATTTT
TRBV27	NA	TRBJ1-2	NA	CASSSQANYGYTF	TGTGCCAGCAGTTCACAAGCTAACTATGGCTACACCTTC
TRBV28	NA	TRBJ1-1	few	CASRRNTEAFF	TGTGCCAGCAGAAGGAACACTGAAGCTTTCTTT
TRBV28	NA	TRBJ2-5	NA	CASSSTEPLGETQYF	TGTGCCAGCAGTTCGACAGAGCCCCTCGGAGAGACCCAGTACTTC
TRBV28	NA	TRBJ1-5	NA	CASSQDSRNQPQHF	TGTGCCAGCAGTCAGGACTCTCGCAATCAGCCCCAGCATTTT
TRBV7-9	NA	TRBJ1-6	NA	CASSPRGGGPYNSPLHF	TGTGCCAGCAGCCCAAGAGGAGGAGGTCCCTATAATTCACCCCTCCACTTT
TRBV5-1	TRBD1	TRBJ2-1	NA	CASSTHGTGDPYNEQFF	TGCGCCAGCAGCACGCACGGGACAGGGGACCCCTACAATGAGCAGTTCTTC
TRBV15	NA	TRBJ1-2	NA	CATSSRILDGYTF	TGTGCCACCAGCAGTCGGATCCTGGATGGCTACACCTTC
TRBV27	NA	TRBJ2-5	few	CASSVYGETQYF	TGTGCCAGCAGTGTTTATGGGGAGACCCAGTACTTC
TRBV6-5	NA	TRBJ2-5	NA	CASSSSWPGAITQYF	TGTGCCAGCAGCTCCTCCTGGCCAGGAGCAATCACCCAGTACTTC
TRBV14	TRBD2	TRBJ2-5	NA	CASSQRTSGSLQYF	TGTGCCAGCAGCCAACGGACTAGCGGGTCATTACAGTACTTC
TRBV9	NA	TRBJ2-3	once	CASSVSRRPDTQYF	TGTGCCAGCAGCGTATCCCGACGGCCAGATACGCAGTATTTT
TRBV5-5	TRBD1	TRBJ2-7	many	CASSLGGQGNEQYF	TGTGCCAGCAGCTTGGGGGGACAGGGTAACGAGCAGTACTTC